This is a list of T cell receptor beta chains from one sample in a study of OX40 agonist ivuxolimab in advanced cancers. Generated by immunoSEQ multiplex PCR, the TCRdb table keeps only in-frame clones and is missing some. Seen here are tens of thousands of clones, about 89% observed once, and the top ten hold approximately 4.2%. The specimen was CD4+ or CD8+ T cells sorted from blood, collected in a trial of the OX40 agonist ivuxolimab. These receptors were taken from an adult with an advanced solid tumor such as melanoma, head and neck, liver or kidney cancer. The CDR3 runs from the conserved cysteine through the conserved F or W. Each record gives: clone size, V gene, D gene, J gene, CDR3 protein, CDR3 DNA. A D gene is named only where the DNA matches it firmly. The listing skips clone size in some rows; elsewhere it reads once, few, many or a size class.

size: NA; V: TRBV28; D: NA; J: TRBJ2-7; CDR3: CASSLILDSLRGQYF; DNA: TGTGCCAGCAGTTTAATCCTGGACAGTTTACGAGGGCAGTACTTC
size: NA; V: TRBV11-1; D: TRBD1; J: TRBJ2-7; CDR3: CASSLEGALGLSSIDEQYF; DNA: TGTGCCAGCAGCTTAGAGGGGGCGCTTGGGTTGAGCTCAATAGACGAGCAGTACTTC
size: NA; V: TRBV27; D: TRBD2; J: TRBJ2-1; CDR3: CASSPAGGSGEQFF; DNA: TGTGCCAGCAGTCCAGCGGGAGGATCGGGTGAGCAGTTCTTC
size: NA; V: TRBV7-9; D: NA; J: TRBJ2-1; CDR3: CASIKQVTADNEQFF; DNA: TGTGCCAGCATCAAACAGGTGACGGCGGACAATGAGCAGTTCTTC
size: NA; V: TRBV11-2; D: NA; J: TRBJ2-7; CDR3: CASSLGGTAYEQYF; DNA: TGTGCCAGCAGCTTAGGAGGGACTGCATACGAGCAGTACTTC
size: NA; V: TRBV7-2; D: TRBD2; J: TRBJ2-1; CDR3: CASSPRTSGVYNEQFF; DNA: TGTGCCAGCAGCCCTCGGACTAGCGGAGTTTACAATGAGCAGTTCTTC
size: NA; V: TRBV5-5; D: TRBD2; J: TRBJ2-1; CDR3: CASSFGGSNEQFF; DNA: TGTGCCAGCAGCTTCGGCGGGAGTAATGAGCAGTTCTTC
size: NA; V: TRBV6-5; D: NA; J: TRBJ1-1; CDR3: CASSIVWGQNTEAFF; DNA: TGTGCCAGCAGTATAGTTTGGGGGCAGAACACTGAAGCTTTCTTT
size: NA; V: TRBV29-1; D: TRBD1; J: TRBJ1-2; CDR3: CSVTDRGAPYGYTF; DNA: TGCAGCGTTACGGACAGGGGGGCTCCCTATGGCTACACCTTC
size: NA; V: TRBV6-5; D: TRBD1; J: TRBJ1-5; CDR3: CASSANSGGSQPQHF; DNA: TGTGCCAGCAGTGCGAATTCAGGGGGCTCTCAGCCCCAGCATTTT
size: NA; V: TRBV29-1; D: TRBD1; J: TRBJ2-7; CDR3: CSVVGRTLGQGAGEQYF; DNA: TGCAGCGTTGTGGGAAGGACATTGGGACAGGGGGCGGGCGAGCAGTACTTC
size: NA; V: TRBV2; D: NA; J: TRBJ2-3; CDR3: CASSDWGVDTQYF; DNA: TGTGCCAGCAGTGATTGGGGGGTAGATACGCAGTATTTT
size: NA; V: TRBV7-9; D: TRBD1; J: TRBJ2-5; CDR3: CASSLVDRGRLETQYF; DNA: TGTGCCAGCAGCTTAGTGGACAGGGGGCGATTAGAGACCCAGTACTTC
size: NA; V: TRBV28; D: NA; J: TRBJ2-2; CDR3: CASSLWRDPGPPGELFF; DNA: TGTGCCAGCAGTTTATGGCGGGACCCAGGTCCACCCGGGGAGCTGTTTTTT
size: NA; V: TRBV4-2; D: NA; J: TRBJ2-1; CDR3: CASSQERGAGDEQFF; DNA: TGTGCCAGCAGCCAAGAGCGGGGAGCGGGCGATGAGCAGTTCTTC
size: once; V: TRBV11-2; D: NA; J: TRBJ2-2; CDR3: CASSLGTFPDGELFF; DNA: TGTGCCAGCAGCTTAGGGACATTCCCAGACGGGGAGCTGTTTTTT
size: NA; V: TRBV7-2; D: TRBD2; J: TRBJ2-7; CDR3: CASSPASGSYEQYF; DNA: TGTGCCAGCAGCCCCGCTAGCGGGAGCTACGAGCAGTACTTC
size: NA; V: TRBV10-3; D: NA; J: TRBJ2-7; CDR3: CAISGRSPDEQYF; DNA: TGTGCCATCAGCGGGAGATCCCCTGACGAGCAGTACTTC
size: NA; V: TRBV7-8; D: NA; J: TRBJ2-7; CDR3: CASSFGAAGGYEQYF; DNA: TGTGCCAGCAGCTTCGGCGCAGCGGGTGGGTACGAGCAGTACTTC
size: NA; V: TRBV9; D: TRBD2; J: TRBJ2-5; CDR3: CASSVGRAGADQETQYF; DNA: TGTGCCAGCAGCGTAGGTAGGGCGGGAGCCGATCAAGAGACCCAGTACTTC
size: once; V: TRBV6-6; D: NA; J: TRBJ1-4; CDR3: CASSSLPGRYNEKLFF; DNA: TGTGCCAGCAGCTCCCTTCCGGGACGGTATAATGAAAAACTGTTTTTT
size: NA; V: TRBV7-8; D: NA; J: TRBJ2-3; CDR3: CASSSRGGPPTDTQYF; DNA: TGTGCCAGCAGCTCCCGGGGCGGTCCACCCACAGATACGCAGTATTTT
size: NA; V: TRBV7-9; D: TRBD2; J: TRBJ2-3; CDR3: CASSPGLAISTDTQYF; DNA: TGTGCCAGCAGCCCAGGACTAGCAATCTCCACAGATACGCAGTATTTT
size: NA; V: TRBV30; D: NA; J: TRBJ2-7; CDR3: CAWGIPSYEQYF; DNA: TGTGCCTGGGGGATCCCCTCCTACGAGCAGTACTTC
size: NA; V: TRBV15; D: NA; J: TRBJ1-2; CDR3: CATSRDLGAPESYTF; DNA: TGTGCCACCAGCAGAGATTTAGGGGCCCCAGAAAGCTACACCTTC